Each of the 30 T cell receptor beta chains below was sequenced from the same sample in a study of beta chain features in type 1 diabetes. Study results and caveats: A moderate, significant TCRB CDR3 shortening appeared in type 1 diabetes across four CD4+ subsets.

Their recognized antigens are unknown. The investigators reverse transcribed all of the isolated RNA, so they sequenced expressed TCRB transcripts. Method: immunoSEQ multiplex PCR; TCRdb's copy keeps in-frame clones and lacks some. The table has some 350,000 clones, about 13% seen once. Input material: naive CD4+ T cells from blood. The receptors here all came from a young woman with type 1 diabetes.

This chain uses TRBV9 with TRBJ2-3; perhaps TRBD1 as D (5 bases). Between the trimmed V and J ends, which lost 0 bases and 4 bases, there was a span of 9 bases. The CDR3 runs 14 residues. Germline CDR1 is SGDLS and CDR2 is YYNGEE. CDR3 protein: CASSVAQGADTQYF. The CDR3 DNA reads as TGTGCCAGCAGCGTAGCACAAGGGGCAGATACGCAGTATTTT. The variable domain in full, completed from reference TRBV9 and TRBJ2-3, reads DSGVTQTPKHLITATGQRVTLRCSPRSGDLSVYWYQQSLDQGLQFLIQYYNGEERAKGNILERFSAQQFPDLHSELNLSSLELGDSALYFCASSVAQGADTQYFGPGTRLTVL.

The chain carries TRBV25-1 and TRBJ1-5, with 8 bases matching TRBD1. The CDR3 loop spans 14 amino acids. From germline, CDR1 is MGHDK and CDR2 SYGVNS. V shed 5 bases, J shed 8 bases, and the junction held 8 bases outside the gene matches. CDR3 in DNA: TGTGCCAGCAGTCACAGGGACAGGTTTGAGCCCCAGCATTTT. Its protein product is CASSHRDRFEPQHF.

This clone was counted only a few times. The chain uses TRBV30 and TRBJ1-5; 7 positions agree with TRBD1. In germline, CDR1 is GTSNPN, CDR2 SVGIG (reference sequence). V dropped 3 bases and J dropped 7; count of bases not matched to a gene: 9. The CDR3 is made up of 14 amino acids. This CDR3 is CAWRPPGGNQPQHF. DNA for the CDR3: TGTGCCTGGAGACCCCCAGGGGGGAACCAGCCCCAGCATTTT.

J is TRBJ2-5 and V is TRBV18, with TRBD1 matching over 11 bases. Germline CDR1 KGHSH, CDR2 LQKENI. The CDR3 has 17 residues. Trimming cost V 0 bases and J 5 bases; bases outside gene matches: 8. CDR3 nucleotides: TGTGCCAGCTCACCACCGCGAGGACAGGGGGCGAGGGAGACCCAGTACTTC. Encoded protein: CASSPPRGQGARETQYF.

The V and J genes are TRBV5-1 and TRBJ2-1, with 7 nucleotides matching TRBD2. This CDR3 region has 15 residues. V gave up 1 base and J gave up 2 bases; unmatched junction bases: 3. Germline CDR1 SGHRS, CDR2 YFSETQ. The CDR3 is CASSLREGPYNEQFF. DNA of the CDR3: TGCGCCAGCAGCTTGAGGGAGGGCCCCTACAATGAGCAGTTCTTC.

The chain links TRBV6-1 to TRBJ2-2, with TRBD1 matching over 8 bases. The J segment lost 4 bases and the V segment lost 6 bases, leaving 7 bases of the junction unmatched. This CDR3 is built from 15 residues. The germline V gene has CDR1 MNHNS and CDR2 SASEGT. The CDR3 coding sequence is TGTGCCAGCAGCCCGACAGGGGCGGGCACCGGGGAGCTGTTTTTT. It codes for CASSPTGAGTGELFF.

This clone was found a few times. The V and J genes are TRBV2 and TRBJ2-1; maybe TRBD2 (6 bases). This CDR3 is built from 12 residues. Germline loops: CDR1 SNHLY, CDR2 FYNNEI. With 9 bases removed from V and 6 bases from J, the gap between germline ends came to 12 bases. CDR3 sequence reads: CARGDFPNEQFF. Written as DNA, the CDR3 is TGTGCCAGAGGGGACTTTCCCAATGAGCAGTTCTTC.

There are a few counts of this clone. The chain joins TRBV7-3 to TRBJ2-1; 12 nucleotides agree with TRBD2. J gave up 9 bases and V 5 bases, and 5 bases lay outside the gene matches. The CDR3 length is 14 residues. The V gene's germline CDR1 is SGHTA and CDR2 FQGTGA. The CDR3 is CASSPGLAGFEQFF. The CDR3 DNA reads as TGTGCCAGCAGCCCGGGACTAGCGGGTTTTGAGCAGTTCTTC.

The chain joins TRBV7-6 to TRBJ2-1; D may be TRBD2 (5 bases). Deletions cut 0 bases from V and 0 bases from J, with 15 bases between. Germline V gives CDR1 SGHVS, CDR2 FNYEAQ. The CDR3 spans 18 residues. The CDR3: CASSLAGARSSSYNEQFF. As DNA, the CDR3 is TGTGCCAGCAGCTTAGCGGGAGCTAGGTCGAGCTCCTACAATGAGCAGTTCTTC.

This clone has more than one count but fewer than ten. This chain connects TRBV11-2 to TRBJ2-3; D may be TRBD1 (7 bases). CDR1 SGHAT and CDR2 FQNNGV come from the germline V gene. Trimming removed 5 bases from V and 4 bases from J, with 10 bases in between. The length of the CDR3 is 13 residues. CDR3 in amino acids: CASSPRGADTQYF. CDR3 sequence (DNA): TGTGCCAGCAGCCCCAGGGGGGCAGATACGCAGTATTTT.

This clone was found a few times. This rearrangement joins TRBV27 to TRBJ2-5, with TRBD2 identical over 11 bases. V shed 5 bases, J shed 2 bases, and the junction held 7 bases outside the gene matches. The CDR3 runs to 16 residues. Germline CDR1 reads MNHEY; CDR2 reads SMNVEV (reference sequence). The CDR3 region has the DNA TGTGCCAGCAGTCCCGGACTAGCGGGTGGGCAAGAGACCCAGTACTTC. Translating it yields CASSPGLAGGQETQYF.

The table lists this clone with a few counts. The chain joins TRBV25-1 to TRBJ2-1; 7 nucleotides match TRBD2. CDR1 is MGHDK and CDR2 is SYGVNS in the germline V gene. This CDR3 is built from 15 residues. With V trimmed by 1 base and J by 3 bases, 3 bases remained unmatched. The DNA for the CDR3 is TGTGCCAGCAGTGAATCGGGACTAATCTACAATGAGCAGTTCTTC. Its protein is CASSESGLIYNEQFF.

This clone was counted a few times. The CDR3 nucleotides read TGTGCCAGTTTGGGGCTAGCGGGAGATGAGACCCAGTACTTC. It encodes CASLGLAGDETQYF. The chain uses TRBV7-9 and TRBJ2-5; 10 bases are a match to TRBD2. The trim removed 9 bases at V and 5 bases at J, leaving 9 bases unmatched. The CDR3 is 14 amino acids. Germline CDR1 SEHNR, CDR2 FQNEAQ (reference sequence).

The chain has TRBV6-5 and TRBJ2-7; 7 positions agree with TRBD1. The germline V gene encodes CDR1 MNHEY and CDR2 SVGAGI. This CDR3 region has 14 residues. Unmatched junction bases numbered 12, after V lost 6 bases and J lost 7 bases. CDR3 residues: CASSAGATGYEQYV. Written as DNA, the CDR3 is TGTGCCAGCAGCGCTGGGGCGACAGGGTATGAGCAGTACGTC.

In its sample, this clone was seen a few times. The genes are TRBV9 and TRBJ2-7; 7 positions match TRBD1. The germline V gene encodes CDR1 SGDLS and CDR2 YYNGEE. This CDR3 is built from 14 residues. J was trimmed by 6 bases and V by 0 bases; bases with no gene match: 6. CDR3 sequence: CASSVGGGGGEQYF. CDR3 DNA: TGTGCCAGCAGCGTAGGAGGGGGCGGAGGCGAGCAGTACTTC. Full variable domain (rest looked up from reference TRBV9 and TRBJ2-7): DSGVTQTPKHLITATGQRVTLRCSPRSGDLSVYWYQQSLDQGLQFLIQYYNGEERAKGNILERFSAQQFPDLHSELNLSSLELGDSALYFCASSVGGGGGEQYFGPGTRLTVT.

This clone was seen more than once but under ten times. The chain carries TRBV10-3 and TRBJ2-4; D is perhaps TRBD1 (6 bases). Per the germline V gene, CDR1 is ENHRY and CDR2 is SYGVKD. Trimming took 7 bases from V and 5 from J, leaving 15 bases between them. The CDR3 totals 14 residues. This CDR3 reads CAIKPGAEENIQYF. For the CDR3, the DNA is TGTGCCATCAAACCAGGGGCGGAGGAAAACATTCAGTACTTC.

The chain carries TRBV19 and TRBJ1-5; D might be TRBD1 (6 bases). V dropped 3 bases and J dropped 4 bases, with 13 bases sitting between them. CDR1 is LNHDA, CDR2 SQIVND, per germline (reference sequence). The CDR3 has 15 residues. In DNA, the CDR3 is TGTGCCAGTAGTATCACCGGACAGTCGAATCAGCCCCAGCATTTT. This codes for CASSITGQSNQPQHF. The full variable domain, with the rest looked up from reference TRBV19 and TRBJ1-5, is DGGITQSPKYLFRKEGQNVTLSCEQNLNHDAMYWYRQDPGQGLRLIYYSQIVNDFQKGDIAEGYSVSREKKESFPLTVTSAQKNPTAFYLCASSITGQSNQPQHFGDGTRLSIL.

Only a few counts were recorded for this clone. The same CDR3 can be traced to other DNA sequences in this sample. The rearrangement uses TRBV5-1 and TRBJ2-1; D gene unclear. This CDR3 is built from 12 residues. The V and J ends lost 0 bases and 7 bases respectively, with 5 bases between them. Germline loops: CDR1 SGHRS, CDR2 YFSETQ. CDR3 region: CASSLGGNEQFF. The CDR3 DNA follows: TGCGCCAGCAGCTTGGGAGGTAATGAGCAGTTCTTC.

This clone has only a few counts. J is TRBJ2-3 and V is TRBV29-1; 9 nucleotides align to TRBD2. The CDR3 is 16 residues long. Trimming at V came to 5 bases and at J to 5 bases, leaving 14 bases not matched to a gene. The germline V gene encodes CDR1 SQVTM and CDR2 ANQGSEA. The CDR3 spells CSVPGLAGKFGDTQYF. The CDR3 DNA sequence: TGCAGCGTTCCAGGTCTAGCGGGAAAGTTTGGAGATACGCAGTATTTT.

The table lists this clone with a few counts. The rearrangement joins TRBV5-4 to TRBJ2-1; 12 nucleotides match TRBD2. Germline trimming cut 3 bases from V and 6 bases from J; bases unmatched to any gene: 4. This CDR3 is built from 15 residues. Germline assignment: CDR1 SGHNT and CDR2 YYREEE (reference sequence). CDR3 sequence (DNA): TGTGCCAGCAGCTCCTCTAGCGGGAGGGCCAATGAGCAGTTCTTC. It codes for CASSSSSGRANEQFF.

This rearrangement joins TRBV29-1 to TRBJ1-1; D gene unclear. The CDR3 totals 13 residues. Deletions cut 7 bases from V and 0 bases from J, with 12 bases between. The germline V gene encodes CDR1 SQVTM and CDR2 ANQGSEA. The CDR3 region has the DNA TGCAGCGCCACTAGCGCTATGAACACTGAAGCTTTCTTT. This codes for CSATSAMNTEAFF.

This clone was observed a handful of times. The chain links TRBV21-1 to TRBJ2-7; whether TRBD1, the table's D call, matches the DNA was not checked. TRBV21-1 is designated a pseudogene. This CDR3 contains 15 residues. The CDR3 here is CASSTGQGPTYEQYF. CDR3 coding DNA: TGTGCCAGCAGCACCGGACAGGGACCGACTTACGAGCAGTACTTC.

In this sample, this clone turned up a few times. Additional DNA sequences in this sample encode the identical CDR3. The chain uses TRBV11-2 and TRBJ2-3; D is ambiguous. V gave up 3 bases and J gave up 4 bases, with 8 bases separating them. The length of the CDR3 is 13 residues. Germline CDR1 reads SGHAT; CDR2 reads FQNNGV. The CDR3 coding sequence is TGTGCCAGCAGCTTGAGAGGTGCAGATACGCAGTATTTT. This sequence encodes CASSLRGADTQYF.

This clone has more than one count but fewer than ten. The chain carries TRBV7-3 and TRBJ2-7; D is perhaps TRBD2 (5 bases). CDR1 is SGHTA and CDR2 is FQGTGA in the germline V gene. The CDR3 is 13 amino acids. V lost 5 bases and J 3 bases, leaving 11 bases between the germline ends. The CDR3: CASSRDRGYEQYF. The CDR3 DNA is TGTGCCAGCAGCCGGGATAGAGGCTACGAGCAGTACTTC.

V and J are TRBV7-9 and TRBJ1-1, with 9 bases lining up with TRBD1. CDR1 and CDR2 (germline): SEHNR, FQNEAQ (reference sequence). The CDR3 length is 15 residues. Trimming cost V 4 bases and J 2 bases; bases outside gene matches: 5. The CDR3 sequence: CASSSGQGLNTEAFF. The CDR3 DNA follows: TGTGCCAGCAGCTCGGGACAGGGCCTAAACACTGAAGCTTTCTTT.

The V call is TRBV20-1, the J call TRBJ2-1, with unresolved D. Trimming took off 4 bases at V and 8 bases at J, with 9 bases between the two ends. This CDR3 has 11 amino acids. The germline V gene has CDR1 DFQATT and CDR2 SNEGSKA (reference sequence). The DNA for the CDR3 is TGCAGTGCTACCAGCGTCGATGAGCAGTTCTTC. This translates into CSATSVDEQFF.

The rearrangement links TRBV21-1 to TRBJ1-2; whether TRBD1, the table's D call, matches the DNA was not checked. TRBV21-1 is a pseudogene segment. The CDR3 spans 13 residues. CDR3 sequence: CAGPWKGADGYTF. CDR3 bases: TGTGCCGGCCCCTGGAAAGGGGCTGATGGCTACACCTTC.

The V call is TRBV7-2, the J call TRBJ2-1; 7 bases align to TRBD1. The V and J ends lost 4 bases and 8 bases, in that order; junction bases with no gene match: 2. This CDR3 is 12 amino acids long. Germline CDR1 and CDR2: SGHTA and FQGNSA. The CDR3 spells CASSSTGHEQFF. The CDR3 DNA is TGTGCCAGCAGCTCGACAGGGCATGAGCAGTTCTTC.

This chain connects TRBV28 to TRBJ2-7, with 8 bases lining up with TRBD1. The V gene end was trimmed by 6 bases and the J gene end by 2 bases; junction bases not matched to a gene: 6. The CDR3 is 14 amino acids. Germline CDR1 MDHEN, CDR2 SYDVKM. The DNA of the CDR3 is TGTGCCAGCAGCTACCGACAGGGGCCCTACGAGCAGTACTTC. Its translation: CASSYRQGPYEQYF.

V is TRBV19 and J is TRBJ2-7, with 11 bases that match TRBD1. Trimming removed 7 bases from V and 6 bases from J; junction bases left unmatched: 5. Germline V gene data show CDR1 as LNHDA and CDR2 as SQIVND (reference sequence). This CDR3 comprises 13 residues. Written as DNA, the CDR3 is TGTGCCAGTACCTCGGGGACAGGGGGCGAGCAGTACGTC. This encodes CASTSGTGGEQYV.